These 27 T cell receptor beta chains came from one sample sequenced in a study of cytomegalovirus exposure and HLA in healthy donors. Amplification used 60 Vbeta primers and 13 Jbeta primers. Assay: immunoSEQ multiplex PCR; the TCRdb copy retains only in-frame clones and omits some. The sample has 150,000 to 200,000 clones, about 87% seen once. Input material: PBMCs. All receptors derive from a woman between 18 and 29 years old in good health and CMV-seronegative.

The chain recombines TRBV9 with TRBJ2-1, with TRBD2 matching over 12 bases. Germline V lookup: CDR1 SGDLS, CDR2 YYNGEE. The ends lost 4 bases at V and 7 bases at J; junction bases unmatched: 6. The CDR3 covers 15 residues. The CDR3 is CASSPQTSGSNEQFF. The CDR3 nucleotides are TGTGCCAGCAGCCCGCAGACTAGCGGGAGTAATGAGCAGTTCTTC. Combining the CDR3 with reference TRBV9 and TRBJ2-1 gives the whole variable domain DSGVTQTPKHLITATGQRVTLRCSPRSGDLSVYWYQQSLDQGLQFLIQYYNGEERAKGNILERFSAQQFPDLHSELNLSSLELGDSALYFCASSPQTSGSNEQFFGPGTRLTVL.

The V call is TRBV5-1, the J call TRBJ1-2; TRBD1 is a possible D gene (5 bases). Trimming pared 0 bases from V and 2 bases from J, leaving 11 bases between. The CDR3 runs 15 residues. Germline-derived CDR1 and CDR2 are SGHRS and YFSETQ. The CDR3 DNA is TGCGCCAGCAGCTTGGATCGGCAGGGCAACTATGGCTACACCTTC. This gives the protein CASSLDRQGNYGYTF.

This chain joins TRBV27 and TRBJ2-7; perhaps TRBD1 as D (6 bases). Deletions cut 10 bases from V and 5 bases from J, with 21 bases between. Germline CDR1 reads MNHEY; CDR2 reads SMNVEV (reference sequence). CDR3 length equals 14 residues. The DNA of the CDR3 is TGTGCCACCATGGGGCACAGGGTGGGTCACGAGCAGTACTTC. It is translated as CATMGHRVGHEQYF.

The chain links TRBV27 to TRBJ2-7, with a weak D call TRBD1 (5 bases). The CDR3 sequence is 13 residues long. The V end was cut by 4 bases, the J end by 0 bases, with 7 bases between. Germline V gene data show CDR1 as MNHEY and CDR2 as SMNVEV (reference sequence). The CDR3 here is CASSYRSSYEQYF. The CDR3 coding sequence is TGTGCCAGCAGTTACAGGAGCTCCTACGAGCAGTACTTC.

The CDR3 reads CASRPTGEDEQYF. CDR3 in DNA: TGTGCCAGTAGGCCGACAGGGGAGGACGAGCAGTACTTC. The chain recombines TRBV19 with TRBJ2-7, with 8 positions matching TRBD1. This CDR3 is built from 13 residues. Germline loops: CDR1 LNHDA, CDR2 SQIVND (reference sequence). J gave up 5 bases and V 6 bases, and 6 bases lay outside the gene matches.

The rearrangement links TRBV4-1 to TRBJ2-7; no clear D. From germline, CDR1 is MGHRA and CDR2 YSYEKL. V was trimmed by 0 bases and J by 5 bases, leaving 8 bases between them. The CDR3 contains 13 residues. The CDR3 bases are TGCGCCAGCAGCCAAGACCGCGGCGACGAGCAGTACTTC. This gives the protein CASSQDRGDEQYF.

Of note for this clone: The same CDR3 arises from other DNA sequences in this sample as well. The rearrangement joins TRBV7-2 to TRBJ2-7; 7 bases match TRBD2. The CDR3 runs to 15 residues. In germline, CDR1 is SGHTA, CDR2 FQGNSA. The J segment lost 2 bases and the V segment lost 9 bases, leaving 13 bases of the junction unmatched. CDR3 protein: CASSLRGVGAYEQYF. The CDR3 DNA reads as TGTGCCAGTAGTTTACGGGGGGTAGGGGCCTACGAGCAGTACTTC.

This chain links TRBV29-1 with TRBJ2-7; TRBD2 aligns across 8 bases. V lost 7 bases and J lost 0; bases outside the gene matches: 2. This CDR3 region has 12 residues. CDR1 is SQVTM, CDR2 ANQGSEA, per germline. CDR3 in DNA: TGCAGCGCTACTAGCGGCTCCTACGAGCAGTACTTC. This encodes CSATSGSYEQYF.

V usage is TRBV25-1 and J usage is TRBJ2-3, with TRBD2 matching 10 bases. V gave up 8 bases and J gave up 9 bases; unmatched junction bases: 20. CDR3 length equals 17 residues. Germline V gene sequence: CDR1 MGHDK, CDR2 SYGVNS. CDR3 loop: CASGGGLAGAHRGTQYF. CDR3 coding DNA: TGTGCCAGCGGCGGGGGGCTAGCGGGGGCCCACCGGGGGACGCAGTATTTT.

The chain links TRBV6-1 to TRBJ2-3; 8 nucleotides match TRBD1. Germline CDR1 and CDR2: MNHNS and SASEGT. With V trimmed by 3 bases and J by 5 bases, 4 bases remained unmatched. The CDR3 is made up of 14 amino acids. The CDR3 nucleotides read TGTGCCAGCAGTGACAGGGGGCAGCAAGATACGCAGTATTTT. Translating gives CASSDRGQQDTQYF.

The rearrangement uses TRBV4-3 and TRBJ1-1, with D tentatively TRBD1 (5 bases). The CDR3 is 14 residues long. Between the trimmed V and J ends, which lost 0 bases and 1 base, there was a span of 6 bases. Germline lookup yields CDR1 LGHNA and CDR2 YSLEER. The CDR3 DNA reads TGCGCCAGCAGCCAAGAAAGGGGGAACACTGAAGCTTTCTTT. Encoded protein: CASSQERGNTEAFF.

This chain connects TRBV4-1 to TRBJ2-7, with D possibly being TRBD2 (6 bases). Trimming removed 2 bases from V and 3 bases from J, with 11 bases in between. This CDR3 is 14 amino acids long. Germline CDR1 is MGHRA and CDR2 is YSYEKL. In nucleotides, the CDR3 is TGCGCCAGCAGCCAACAGGGACTTTACTACGAGCAGTACTTC. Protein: CASSQQGLYYEQYF.

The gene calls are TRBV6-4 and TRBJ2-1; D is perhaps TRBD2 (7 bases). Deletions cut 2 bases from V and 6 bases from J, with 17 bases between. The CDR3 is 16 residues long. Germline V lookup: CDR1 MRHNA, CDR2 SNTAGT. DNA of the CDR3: TGTGCCAGCAGTGACGGGGGCGGGAGCGTCTTCAATGAGCAGTTCTTC. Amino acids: CASSDGGGSVFNEQFF.

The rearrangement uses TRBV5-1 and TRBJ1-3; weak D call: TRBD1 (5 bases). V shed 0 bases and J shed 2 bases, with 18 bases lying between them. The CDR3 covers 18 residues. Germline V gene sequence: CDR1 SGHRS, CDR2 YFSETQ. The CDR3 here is CASSLGPSGGAAGNTIYF. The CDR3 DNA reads TGCGCCAGCAGCTTGGGCCCGAGTGGAGGGGCGGCTGGAAACACCATATATTTT.

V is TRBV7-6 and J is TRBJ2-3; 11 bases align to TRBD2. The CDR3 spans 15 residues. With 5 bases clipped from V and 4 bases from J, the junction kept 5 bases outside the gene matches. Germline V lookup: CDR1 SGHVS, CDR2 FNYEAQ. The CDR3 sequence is CASSPISGGADTQYF. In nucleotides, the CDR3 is TGTGCCAGCAGCCCGATTAGCGGGGGGGCAGATACGCAGTATTTT. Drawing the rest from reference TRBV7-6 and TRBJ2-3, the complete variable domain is GAGVSQSPRYKVTKRGQDVALRCDPISGHVSLYWYRQALGQGPEFLTYFNYEAQQDKSGLPNDRFSAERPEGSISTLTIQRTEQRDSAMYRCASSPISGGADTQYFGPGTRLTVL.

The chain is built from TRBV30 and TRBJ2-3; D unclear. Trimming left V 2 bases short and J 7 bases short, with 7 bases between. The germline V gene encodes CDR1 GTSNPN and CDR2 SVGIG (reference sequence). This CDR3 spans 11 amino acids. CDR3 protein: CAWSILNTQYF. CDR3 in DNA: TGTGCCTGGAGTATCTTAAATACGCAGTATTTT.

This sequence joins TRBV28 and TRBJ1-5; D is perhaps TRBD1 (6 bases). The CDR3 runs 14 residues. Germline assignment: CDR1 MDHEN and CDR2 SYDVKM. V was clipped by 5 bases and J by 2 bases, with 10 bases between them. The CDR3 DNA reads TGTGCCAGCAGTCACGGACAGCGCAATCAGCCCCAGCATTTT. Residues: CASSHGQRNQPQHF.

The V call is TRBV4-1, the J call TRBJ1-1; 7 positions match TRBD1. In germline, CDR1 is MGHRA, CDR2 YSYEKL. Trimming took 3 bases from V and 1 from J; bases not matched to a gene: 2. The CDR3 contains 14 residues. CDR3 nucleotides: TGCGCCAGCAGCCAGAGGACAGGGAACACTGAAGCTTTCTTT. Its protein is CASSQRTGNTEAFF.

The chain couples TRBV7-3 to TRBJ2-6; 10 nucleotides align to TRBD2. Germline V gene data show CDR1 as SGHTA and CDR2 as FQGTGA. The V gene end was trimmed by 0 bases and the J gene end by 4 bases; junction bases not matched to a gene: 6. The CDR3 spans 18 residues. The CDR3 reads CASSLTPAGGPGANVLTF. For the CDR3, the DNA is TGTGCCAGCAGCTTAACCCCAGCGGGAGGGCCCGGGGCCAACGTCCTGACTTTC.

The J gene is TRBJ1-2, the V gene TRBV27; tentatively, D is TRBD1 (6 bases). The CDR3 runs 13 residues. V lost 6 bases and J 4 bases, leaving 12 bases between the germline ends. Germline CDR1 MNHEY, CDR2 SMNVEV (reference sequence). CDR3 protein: CASSPNRAYGYTF. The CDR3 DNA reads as TGTGCCAGCAGCCCGAACAGGGCCTATGGCTACACCTTC.

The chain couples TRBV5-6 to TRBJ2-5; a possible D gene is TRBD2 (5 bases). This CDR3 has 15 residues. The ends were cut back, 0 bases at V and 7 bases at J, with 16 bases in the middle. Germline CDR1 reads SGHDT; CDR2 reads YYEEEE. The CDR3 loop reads CASSLEGPSGGTQYF. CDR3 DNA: TGTGCCAGCAGCTTGGAGGGCCCAAGCGGTGGGACCCAGTACTTC.

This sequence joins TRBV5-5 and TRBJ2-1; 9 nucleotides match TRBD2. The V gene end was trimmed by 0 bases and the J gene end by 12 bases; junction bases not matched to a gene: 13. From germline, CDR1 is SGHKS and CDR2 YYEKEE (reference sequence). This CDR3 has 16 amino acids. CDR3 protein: CASSLEGTSSYIGQFF. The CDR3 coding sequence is TGTGCCAGCAGCTTGGAAGGGACTAGCTCATATATTGGGCAGTTCTTC. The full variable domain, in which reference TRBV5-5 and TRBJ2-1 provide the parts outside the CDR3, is DAGVTQSPTHLIKTRGQQVTLRCSPISGHKSVSWYQQVLGQGPQFIFQYYEKEERGRGNFPDRFSARQFPNYSSELNVNALLLGDSALYLCASSLEGTSSYIGQFFGPGTRLTVL.

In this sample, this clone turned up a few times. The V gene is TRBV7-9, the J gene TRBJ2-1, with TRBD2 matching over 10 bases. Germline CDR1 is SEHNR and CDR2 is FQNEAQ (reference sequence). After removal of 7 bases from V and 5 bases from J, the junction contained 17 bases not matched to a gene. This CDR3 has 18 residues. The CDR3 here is CASIKGTSEEGLDNEQFF. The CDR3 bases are TGTGCCAGCATCAAGGGGACTAGCGAGGAAGGCCTGGACAATGAGCAGTTCTTC.

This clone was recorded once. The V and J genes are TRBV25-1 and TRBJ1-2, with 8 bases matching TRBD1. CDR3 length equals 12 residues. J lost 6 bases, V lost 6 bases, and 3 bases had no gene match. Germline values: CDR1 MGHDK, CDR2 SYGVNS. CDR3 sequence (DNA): TGTGCCAGCAGGAGGACAGGGAATGGCTACACCTTC. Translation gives CASRRTGNGYTF.

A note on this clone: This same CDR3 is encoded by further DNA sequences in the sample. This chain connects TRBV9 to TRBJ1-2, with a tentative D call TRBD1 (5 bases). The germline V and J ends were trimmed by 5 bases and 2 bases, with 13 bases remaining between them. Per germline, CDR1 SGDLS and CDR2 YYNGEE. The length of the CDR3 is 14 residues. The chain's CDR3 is CASSGREGNYGYTF. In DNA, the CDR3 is TGTGCCAGCAGTGGGCGGGAGGGGAACTATGGCTACACCTTC.

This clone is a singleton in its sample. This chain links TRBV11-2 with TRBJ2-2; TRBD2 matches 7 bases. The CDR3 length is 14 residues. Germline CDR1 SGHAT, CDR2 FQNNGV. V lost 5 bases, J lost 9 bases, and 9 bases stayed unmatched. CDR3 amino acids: CASSQTSPRRELFF. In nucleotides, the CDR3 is TGTGCCAGCAGCCAGACTAGCCCGCGCAGGGAGCTGTTTTTT.

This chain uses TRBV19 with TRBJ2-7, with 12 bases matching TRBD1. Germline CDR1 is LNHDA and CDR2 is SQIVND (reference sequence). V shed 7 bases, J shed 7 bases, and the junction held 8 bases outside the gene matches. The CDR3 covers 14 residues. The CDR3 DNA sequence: TGTGCCAGTACCCGGGACAGGGGGCAAGGAGAGCAGTACTTC. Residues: CASTRDRGQGEQYF.